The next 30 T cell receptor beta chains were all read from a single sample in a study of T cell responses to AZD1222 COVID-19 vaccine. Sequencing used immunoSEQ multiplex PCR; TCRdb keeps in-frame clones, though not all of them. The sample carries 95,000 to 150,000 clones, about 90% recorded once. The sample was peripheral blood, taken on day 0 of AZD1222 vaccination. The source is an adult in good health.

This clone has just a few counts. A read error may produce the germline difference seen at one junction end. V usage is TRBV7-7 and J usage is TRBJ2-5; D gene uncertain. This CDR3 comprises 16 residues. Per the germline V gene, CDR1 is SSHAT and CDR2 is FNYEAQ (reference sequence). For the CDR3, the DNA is TGTGCTAGCAGCTTAGATTTTCAGCCCACCGTGGAGACCCAGTACTTC. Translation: CASSLDFQPTVETQYF.

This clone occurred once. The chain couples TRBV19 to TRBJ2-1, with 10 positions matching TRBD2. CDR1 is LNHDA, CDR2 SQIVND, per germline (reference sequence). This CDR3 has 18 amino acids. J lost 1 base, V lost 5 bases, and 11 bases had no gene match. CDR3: CASSGSLAGVGSYNEQFF. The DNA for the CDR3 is TGTGCCAGTAGTGGAAGCCTAGCGGGAGTAGGGTCCTACAATGAGCAGTTCTTC.

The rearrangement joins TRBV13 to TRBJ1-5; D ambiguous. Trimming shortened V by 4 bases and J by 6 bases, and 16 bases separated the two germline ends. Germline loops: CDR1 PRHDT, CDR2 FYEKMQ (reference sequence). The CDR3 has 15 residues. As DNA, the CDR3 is TGTGCCAGCAGCTCCCGGGATCGGGAGGGTCAGCCCCAGCATTTT. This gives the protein CASSSRDREGQPQHF.

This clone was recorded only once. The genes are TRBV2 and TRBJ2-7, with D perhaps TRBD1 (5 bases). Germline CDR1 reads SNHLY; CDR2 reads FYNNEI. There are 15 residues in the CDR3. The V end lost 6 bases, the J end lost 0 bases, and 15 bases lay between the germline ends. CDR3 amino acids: CASRETVSSSYEQYF. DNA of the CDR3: TGTGCCAGCAGGGAGACAGTTTCTAGCTCCTACGAGCAGTACTTC. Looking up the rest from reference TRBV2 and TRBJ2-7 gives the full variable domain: EPEVTQTPSHQVTQMGQEVILRCVPISNHLYFYWYRQILGQKVEFLVSFYNNEISEKSEIFDDQFSVERPDGSNFTLKIRSTKLEDSAMYFCASRETVSSSYEQYFGPGTRLTVT.

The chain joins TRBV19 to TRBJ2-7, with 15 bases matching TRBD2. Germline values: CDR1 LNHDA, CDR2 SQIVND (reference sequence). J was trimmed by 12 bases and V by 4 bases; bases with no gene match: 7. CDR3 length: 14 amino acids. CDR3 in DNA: TGTGCCAGTAGTACCGGACTAGCGGGAGGGCCGCGGTACTTC. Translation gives CASSTGLAGGPRYF.

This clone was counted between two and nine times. CDR3 sequence: CASSGDKSYEQYF. The CDR3 coding sequence is TGCGCCAGCAGTGGGGACAAATCCTACGAGCAGTACTTC. The chain links TRBV10-1 to TRBJ2-7; D is perhaps TRBD1 (6 bases). The germline V gene has CDR1 WNHNN and CDR2 SYGVQD (reference sequence). This CDR3 is 13 amino acids long. The germline V and J ends were trimmed by 4 bases and 1 base, with 8 bases remaining between them.

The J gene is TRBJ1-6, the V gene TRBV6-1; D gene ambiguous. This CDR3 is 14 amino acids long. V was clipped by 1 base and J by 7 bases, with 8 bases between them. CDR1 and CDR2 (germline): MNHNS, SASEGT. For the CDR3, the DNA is TGTGCCAGCAGTGAAGTCTGGGAGAATTCACCCCTCCACTTT. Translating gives CASSEVWENSPLHF.

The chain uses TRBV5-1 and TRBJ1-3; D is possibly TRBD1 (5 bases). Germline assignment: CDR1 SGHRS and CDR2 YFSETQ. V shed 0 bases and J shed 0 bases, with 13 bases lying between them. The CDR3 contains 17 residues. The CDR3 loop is CASSLEGTTYSGNTIYF. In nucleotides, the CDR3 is TGCGCCAGCAGCTTGGAGGGGACTACCTACTCTGGAAACACCATATATTTT. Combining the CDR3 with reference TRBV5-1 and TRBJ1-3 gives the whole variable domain KAGVTQTPRYLIKTRGQQVTLSCSPISGHRSVSWYQQTPGQGLQFLFEYFSETQRNKGNFPGRFSGRQFSNSRSEMNVSTLELGDSALYLCASSLEGTTYSGNTIYFGEGSWLTVV.

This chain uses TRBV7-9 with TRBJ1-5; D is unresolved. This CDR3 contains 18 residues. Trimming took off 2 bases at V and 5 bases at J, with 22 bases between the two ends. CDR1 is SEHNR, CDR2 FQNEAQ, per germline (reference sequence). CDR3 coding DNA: TGTGCCAGCAGCTTAAAACCGGGCGTCAAAGCCCGAGATCAGCCCCAGCATTTT. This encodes CASSLKPGVKARDQPQHF.

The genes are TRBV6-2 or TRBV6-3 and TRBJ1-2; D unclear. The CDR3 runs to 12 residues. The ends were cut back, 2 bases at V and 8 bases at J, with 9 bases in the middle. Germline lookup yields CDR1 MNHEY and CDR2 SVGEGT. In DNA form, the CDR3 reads TGTGCCAGCAGTTACGAGGGTCGGGGCTACACCTTC. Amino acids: CASSYEGRGYTF.

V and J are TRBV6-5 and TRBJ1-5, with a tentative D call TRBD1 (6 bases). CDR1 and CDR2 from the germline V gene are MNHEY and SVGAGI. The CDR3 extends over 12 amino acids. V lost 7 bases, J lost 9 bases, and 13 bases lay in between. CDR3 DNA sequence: TGTGCCAGCATACAGGGAGGGTCGCCCCAGCATTTT. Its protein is CASIQGGSPQHF.

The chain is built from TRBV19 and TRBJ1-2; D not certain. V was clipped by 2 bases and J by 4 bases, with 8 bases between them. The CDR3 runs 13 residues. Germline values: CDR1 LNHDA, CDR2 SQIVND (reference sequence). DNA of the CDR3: TGTGCCAGTAGTATAACGCCGGCCTATGGCTACACCTTC. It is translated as CASSITPAYGYTF.

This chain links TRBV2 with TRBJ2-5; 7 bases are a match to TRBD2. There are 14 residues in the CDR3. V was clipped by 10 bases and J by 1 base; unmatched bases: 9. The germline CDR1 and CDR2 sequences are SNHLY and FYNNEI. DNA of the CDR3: TGTGCCACCCAGCTCGGCGGGAGCCAAGAGACCCAGTACTTC. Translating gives CATQLGGSQETQYF.

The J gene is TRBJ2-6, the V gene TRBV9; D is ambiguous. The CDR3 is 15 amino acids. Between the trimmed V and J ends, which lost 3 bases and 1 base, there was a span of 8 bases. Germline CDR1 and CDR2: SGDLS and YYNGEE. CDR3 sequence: CASSAFTSGANVLTF. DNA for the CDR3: TGTGCCAGCAGCGCCTTTACGTCTGGGGCCAACGTCCTGACTTTC.

CDR3 DNA: TGTGCCAGCAGTTACTCGAAGTCTGTTTCACCCCTCCACTTT. Protein: CASSYSKSVSPLHF. This chain uses TRBV6-5 with TRBJ1-6; D gene unclear. The CDR3 is made up of 14 amino acids. V lost 0 bases, J lost 9 bases, and 9 bases lay in between. Per the germline V gene, CDR1 is MNHEY and CDR2 is SVGAGI.

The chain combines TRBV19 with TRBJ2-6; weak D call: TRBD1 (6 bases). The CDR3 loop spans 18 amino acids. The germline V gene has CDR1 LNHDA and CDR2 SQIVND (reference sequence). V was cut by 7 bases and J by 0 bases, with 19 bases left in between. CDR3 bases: TGTGCCAGTACCCCGACAGGCGCACCTTACTCTGGGGCCAACGTCCTGACTTTC. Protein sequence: CASTPTGAPYSGANVLTF.

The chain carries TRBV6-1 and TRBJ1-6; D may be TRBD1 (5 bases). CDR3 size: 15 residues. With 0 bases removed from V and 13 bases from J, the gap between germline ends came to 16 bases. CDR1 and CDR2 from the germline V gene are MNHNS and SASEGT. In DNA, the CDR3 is TGTGCCAGCAGTGAAGCGCAGCCGACAGCTCGGCCCCTCCACTTT. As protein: CASSEAQPTARPLHF.

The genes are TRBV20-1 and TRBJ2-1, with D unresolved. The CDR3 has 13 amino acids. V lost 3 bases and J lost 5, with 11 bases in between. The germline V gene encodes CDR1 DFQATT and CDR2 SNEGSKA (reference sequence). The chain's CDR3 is CSASQALHNEQFF. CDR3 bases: TGCAGTGCTAGTCAGGCCCTCCACAATGAGCAGTTCTTC.

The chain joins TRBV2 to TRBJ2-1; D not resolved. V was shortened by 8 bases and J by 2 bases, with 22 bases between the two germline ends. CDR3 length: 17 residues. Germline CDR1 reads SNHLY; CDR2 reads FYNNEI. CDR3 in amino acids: CASSLKDGYNTYNEQFF. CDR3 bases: TGTGCCAGCTCACTTAAGGACGGCTACAATACCTACAATGAGCAGTTCTTC.

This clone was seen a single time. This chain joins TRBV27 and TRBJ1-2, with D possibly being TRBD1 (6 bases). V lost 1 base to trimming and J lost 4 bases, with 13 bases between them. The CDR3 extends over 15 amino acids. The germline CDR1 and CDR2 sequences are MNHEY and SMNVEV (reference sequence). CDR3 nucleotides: TGTGCCAGCAGTTTATTGGGGGGGGCCCCCTATGGCTACACCTTC. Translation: CASSLLGGAPYGYTF.

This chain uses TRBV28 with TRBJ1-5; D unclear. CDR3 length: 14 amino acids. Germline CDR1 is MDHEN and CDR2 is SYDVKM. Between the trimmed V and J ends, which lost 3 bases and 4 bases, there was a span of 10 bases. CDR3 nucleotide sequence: TGTGCCAGCAGTTTTCCCCAGGAGAATCAGCCCCAGCATTTT. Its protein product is CASSFPQENQPQHF. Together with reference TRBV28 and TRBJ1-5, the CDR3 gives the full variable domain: DVKVTQSSRYLVKRTGEKVFLECVQDMDHENMFWYRQDPGLGLRLIYFSYDVKMKEKGDIPEGYSVSREKKERFSLILESASTNQTSMYLCASSFPQENQPQHFGDGTRLSIL.

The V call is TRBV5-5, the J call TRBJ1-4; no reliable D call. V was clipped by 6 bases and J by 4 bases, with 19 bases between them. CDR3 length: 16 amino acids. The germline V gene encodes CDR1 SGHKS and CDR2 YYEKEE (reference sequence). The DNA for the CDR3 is TGTGCCAGCACCGATACGGAACAGCGACTTAATGAAAAACTGTTTTTT. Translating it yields CASTDTEQRLNEKLFF.

CDR3 nucleotides: TGCGCCAGCAGTGAGGGAGTCAGTCAGCCCCAGCATTTT. Translating gives CASSEGVSQPQHF. The V and J genes are TRBV10-1 and TRBJ1-5; D is ambiguous. The CDR3 is 13 amino acids. The V gene's germline CDR1 is WNHNN and CDR2 SYGVQD (reference sequence). Trimming took 2 bases from V and 6 from J, leaving 8 bases between them.

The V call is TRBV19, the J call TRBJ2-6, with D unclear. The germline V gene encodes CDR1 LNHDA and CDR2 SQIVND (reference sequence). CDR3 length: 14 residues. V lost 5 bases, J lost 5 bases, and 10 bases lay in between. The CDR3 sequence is CASSLIRRANVLTF. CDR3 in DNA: TGTGCCAGTAGTTTAATACGAAGGGCCAACGTCCTGACTTTC. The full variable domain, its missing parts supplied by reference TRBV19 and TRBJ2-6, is DGGITQSPKYLFRKEGQNVTLSCEQNLNHDAMYWYRQDPGQGLRLIYYSQIVNDFQKGDIAEGYSVSREKKESFPLTVTSAQKNPTAFYLCASSLIRRANVLTFGAGSRLTVL.

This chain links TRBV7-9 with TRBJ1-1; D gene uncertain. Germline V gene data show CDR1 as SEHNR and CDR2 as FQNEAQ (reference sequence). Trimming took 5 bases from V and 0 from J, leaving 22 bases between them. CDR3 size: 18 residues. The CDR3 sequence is CASSPINGNITMNTEAFF. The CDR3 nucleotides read TGTGCCAGCAGCCCGATTAACGGGAACATAACAATGAACACTGAAGCTTTCTTT.

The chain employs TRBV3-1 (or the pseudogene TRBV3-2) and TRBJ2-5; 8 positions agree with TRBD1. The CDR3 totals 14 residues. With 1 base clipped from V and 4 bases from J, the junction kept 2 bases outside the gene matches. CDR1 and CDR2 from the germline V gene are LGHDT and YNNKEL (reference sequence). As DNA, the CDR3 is TGTGCCAGCAGCCAAGCCACAGGGGGAGAGACCCAGTACTTC. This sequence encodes CASSQATGGETQYF.

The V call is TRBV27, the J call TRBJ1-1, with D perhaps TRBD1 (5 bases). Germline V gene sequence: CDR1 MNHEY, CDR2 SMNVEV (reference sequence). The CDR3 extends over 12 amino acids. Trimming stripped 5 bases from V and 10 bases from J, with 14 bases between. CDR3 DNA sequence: TGTGCCAGCAGTCCCCAAGGGAGGGGAGCTTTCTTT. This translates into CASSPQGRGAFF.

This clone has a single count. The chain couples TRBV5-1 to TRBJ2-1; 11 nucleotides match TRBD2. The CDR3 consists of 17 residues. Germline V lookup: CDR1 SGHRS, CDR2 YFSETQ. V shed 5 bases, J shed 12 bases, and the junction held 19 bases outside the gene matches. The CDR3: CASRSGRWGTGTSGQFF. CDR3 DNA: TGCGCCAGCAGATCGGGCCGCTGGGGGACCGGGACTAGCGGGCAGTTCTTC.

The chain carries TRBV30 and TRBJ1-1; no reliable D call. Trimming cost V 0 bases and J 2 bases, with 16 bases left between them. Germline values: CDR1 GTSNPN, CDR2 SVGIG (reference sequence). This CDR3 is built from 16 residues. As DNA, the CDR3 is TGTGCCTGGAGTGTTCTAGGCGGCAGGCAAAACACTGAAGCTTTCTTT. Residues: CAWSVLGGRQNTEAFF.

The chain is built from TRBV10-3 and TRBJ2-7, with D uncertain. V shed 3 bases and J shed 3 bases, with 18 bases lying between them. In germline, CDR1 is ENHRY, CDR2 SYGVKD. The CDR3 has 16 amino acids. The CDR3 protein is CAISDQDAGRSYEQYF. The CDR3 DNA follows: TGTGCCATCAGTGATCAGGACGCCGGCCGAAGCTACGAGCAGTACTTC.